This T cell receptor beta chain was recovered during a study of T cells in Graves' hyperthyroidism and ophthalmopathy. On the study more broadly: Blood from the periphery was taken at initial diagnosis, before any treatment.

This CDR3 is 13 amino acids long. V shed 5 bases and J shed 9 bases, with 16 bases lying between them. Germline assignment: CDR1 SGHTA and CDR2 FQGNSA. What was amplified from RNA transcripts were TCR beta CDR3 regions. An initial round of RT-PCR targeting the TCR CDR3 relied on the HTBI primer set. In TCRdb, the multiplex PCR reads were re-called with MiXCR into one record per CDR3 protein. This sample yields under 250,000 distinct CDR3 sequences, of which around 25% are seen a single time; 35% to 40% belongs to the top ten. This clonotype was picked up many times. Sequenced input: blood. The rearrangement links TRBV7-2 to TRBJ1-1; D possibly corresponds to TRBD1 (6 bases). This TCR was recovered from a woman aged 40 to 50 with Graves' ophthalmopathy. CDR3 bases: TGTGCCAGCAGCCCCACCCCTGGGACAAAAGCTTTCTTT. This gives the protein CASSPTPGTKAFF.